The rows below give T cell receptor beta chains drawn from one sample of a study of siplizumab effects on memory and regulatory T cells. This table comes from immunoSEQ multiplex PCR, and its TCRdb copy is limited to in-frame clones, with some not included. The sample carries more than 45,000 clones, nearly 98% recorded once. Sequenced sample: naive CD4+ T cells sorted from blood. These receptors all come from a human donor in good health. CDR3s leave out the opening cysteine and the closing phenylalanine or tryptophan. A D gene is named only where the DNA matches it firmly.

v_call,d_call,j_call,cdr3_aa
TRBV11-3,NA,TRBJ2-2,ASRNPGDSHTGELF
TRBV9,NA,TRBJ2-2,ASSVGTANTGELF
TRBV9,NA,TRBJ1-3,ASSVAGARSGNTIY
TRBV6-5,NA,TRBJ1-2,ASSYSRRGGGYT
TRBV12-5,NA,TRBJ1-5,ASGPLQPQH
TRBV12-2,NA,TRBJ1-1,ASRLAPGQGNTEAF
TRBV15,NA,TRBJ1-3,ATSRGKGSSSGNTIY
TRBV27,TRBD1,TRBJ1-5,ASRPTGGGHQPQH
TRBV10-3,TRBD1,TRBJ2-5,AISEYTGQGETQY
TRBV19,TRBD2,TRBJ2-6,ASSRGLAGTGANVLT
TRBV18,TRBD1,TRBJ2-5,ASSSDRGETQY
TRBV19,TRBD2,TRBJ2-3,ASSIRLAGAGDTQY
TRBV7-3,NA,TRBJ2-1,ASSLGGPLVHEQF
TRBV29-1,TRBD1,TRBJ2-7,SVEITGAPSYEQY
TRBV19,NA,TRBJ2-7,ASSIGVEQY
TRBV5-4,NA,TRBJ2-5,ASSLDWRETQY
TRBV6-5,NA,TRBJ2-7,ASTTSQGAYEQY
TRBV30,NA,TRBJ1-2,AWSATGYT
TRBV30,NA,TRBJ1-5,AWSVQGGQPQH
TRBV6-5,NA,TRBJ2-7,ASSSGDTSYEQY
TRBV27,NA,TRBJ2-7,ASSSLRPREQY
TRBV7-3,NA,TRBJ1-1,ASSRDFRGEAF
TRBV9,NA,TRBJ2-7,ASSGGGKQEQY
TRBV29-1,NA,TRBJ1-1,SVEVETRNTEAF
TRBV5-4,TRBD2,TRBJ2-2,ASRTRLAGGTGELF
TRBV28,TRBD1,TRBJ2-7,ASTPNRGPSEQY
TRBV6-1,NA,TRBJ2-5,ASSEARRTAIGETQY
TRBV6-6,NA,TRBJ1-2,ASSYSERSYGYT
TRBV28,NA,TRBJ1-1,ASSTPRDRYTEAF
TRBV9,NA,TRBJ2-6,ASSPRGSGANVLT
TRBV6-5,NA,TRBJ2-2,ASSYTRENTGELF
TRBV28,NA,TRBJ2-7,ASSLLDGGALEQY
TRBV5-1,NA,TRBJ1-1,ASSLSNMNTEAF
TRBV5-1,NA,TRBJ2-2,ASSSAQSNTGELF
TRBV19,NA,TRBJ1-5,ASTDPGEPQH
TRBV7-9,NA,TRBJ2-5,ASSLNGGSGETQY
TRBV7-9,NA,TRBJ2-1,ASRQTAGDNEQF
TRBV6-6,NA,TRBJ2-7,ASSRADSKGYEQY
TRBV30,NA,TRBJ1-3,AWGSTGNTIY
TRBV6-5,NA,TRBJ1-1,ASSYTRQGSAEAF
TRBV28,NA,TRBJ1-2,ASRRSGLDGYT
TRBV9,TRBD1,TRBJ1-2,ASSVGTGSNGYT
TRBV2,NA,TRBJ1-2,ASSELGRGYGYT
TRBV9,NA,TRBJ2-7,ASSVAPDFSVYEQY
TRBV30,NA,TRBJ1-4,AWSVQGFVEKLF
TRBV6-5,NA,TRBJ2-7,ASSYLPNRGYEQY
TRBV25-1,NA,TRBJ1-6,ASSEEGLISPLH
TRBV19,NA,TRBJ2-1,ASSMGLSQGNSYNEQF
TRBV16,NA,TRBJ2-3,ASSPGMDLDTQY
TRBV6-5,TRBD1,TRBJ2-7,ASSSGQGTHEQY